This TCR beta chain was identified in a study of T cells of healthy individuals. TCRdb ran MiXCR on the 5' RACE reads and lists one entry per CDR3 protein. Of more than 85,000 distinct CDR3 sequences in the sample, 17% were seen once. This clonotype originated in a human donor in good health.

CDR3 bases: TGCAGTGCTAGCCGGGCGGGTGGGTCCTACGAGCAGTACTTC. This codes for CSASRAGGSYEQYF. This rearrangement joins TRBV20-1 to TRBJ2-7; a possible D gene is TRBD2 (5 bases). The germline V gene encodes CDR1 DFQATT and CDR2 SNEGSKA (reference sequence). V was clipped by 3 bases and J by 1 base, with 13 bases between them. This CDR3 has 14 amino acids.